These 14 T cell receptor beta chains share one sample of origin, sequenced in a study. Via MiXCR, TCRdb re-called the 5' RACE reads, giving one row per CDR3 protein. The repertoire holds some 6,300 distinct CDR3 sequences, with roughly 47% as singletons. The sequenced sample was naive CD4+ T cells sorted from a lymph node. The subset was: naive CD4+ T cells, CD4+CD45RA+CD25-. These TCRs come from a female donor with breast cancer.

This clonotype has only a few counts. The chain joins TRBV5-1 to TRBJ1-6; TRBD1 is a possible D gene (5 bases). Germline CDR1 and CDR2: SGHRS and YFSETQ. This CDR3 spans 14 amino acids. Trimming shortened V by 0 bases and J by 11 bases, and 12 bases separated the two germline ends. Here the CDR3 DNA reads TGCGCCAGCAGCTTGGACAGGTTCGGCGCACCCCTCCACTTT. Translated: CASSLDRFGAPLHF.

This chain connects TRBV5-1 to TRBJ2-5, with 10 bases that match TRBD1. The V gene end was trimmed by 3 bases and the J gene end by 5 bases; junction bases not matched to a gene: 4. CDR3 length: 14 amino acids. Per germline, CDR1 SGHRS and CDR2 YFSETQ. This chain's CDR3 is CASSWGQGYETQYF. Here the CDR3 DNA reads TGCGCCAGCAGCTGGGGACAGGGGTACGAGACCCAGTACTTC.

With regard to this clonotype: This may come from a read error, since a much larger clone is one base off. V usage is TRBV7-7 and J usage is TRBJ2-5; D unresolved. Germline lookup yields CDR1 SSHAT and CDR2 FNYEAQ (reference sequence). The CDR3 consists of 13 residues. The CDR3 DNA reads TGTGCTAGCAGCTTGAGACCCGAGGAGACCCAGTACTTC. Translation gives CASSLRPEETQYF.

Regarding this clonotype: One junction end does not reproduce the germline sequence, and a read error may be involved. The gene calls are TRBV4-2 and TRBJ2-1, with 13 bases aligning to TRBD2. Germline V gene sequence: CDR1 LGHNA, CDR2 YNFKEQ. This CDR3 spans 18 amino acids. The CDR3 protein is CASSQELAGGAKVNQQFF. As DNA, the CDR3 is TGTGCCAGCAGCCAAGAACTAGCGGGAGGGGCCAAGGTCAATCAGCAGTTCTTC.

In its sample, this clonotype is medium-sized (0.01 to 0.1%). The chain couples TRBV12-3 or TRBV12-4 to TRBJ2-1, with TRBD2 matching over 13 bases. V shed 6 bases and J 4 bases; nucleotides not matched to a gene: 0. This CDR3 is built from 14 residues. The CDR3 nucleotides are TGTGCCAGCAGGGGACTAGCGGGGTACAATGAGCAGTTCTTC. It translates to CASRGLAGYNEQFF.

This chain joins TRBV5-1 and TRBJ1-6; TRBD1 is a possible D gene (5 bases). The germline V gene has CDR1 SGHRS and CDR2 YFSETQ. The V and J ends lost 0 bases and 2 bases respectively, with 12 bases between them. The CDR3 extends over 17 amino acids. As DNA, the CDR3 is TGCGCCAGCAGCTTGGCGGGGGGAAGCGCCTATAATTCACCCCTCCACTTT. It encodes CASSLAGGSAYNSPLHF.

The chain links TRBV5-6 to TRBJ1-2, with TRBD1 as a possible D gene (6 bases). Trimming pared 0 bases from V and 7 bases from J, leaving 16 bases between. The germline V gene encodes CDR1 SGHDT and CDR2 YYEEEE. The CDR3 runs 15 residues. The CDR3 nucleotides read TGTGCCAGCAGCTTGGACCAGACAGGAAAGTCTGGCTACACCTTC. Its translation is CASSLDQTGKSGYTF.

In its sample, this clonotype was seen a few times. The rearrangement joins TRBV6-5 to TRBJ1-5; D may be TRBD1 (5 bases). The V end lost 6 bases, the J end lost 4 bases, and 16 bases lay between the germline ends. CDR3 length equals 15 residues. Germline-derived CDR1 and CDR2 are MNHEY and SVGAGI. The CDR3 DNA sequence: TGTGCCAGCAGAGAACACGGGGCCTTAAATCAGCCCCAGCATTTT. It codes for CASREHGALNQPQHF.

This clonotype was counted a single time. The junction departs from the called germline gene at one end, perhaps through a read error. The chain combines TRBV4-1 with TRBJ1-5; D uncertain. The CDR3 extends over 15 amino acids. Germline-derived CDR1 and CDR2 are MGHRA and YSYEKL. In nucleotides, the CDR3 is TGCGCCAGCGGCCAGAGCCAGGCGTCTAATCAGCCCCAGCATTTT. Its protein is CASGQSQASNQPQHF.

This chain connects TRBV19 to TRBJ2-1; 10 bases align to TRBD2. V was pared by 7 bases and J by 5 bases, with 2 bases of the junction left unmatched. The CDR3 is made up of 13 amino acids. Germline V gene lookup returns CDR1 LNHDA and CDR2 SQIVND (reference sequence). Written as DNA, the CDR3 is TGTGCCAGTAAGAGCGGGAGGGACAATGAGCAGTTCTTC. It is translated as CASKSGRDNEQFF. Drawing the rest from reference TRBV19 and TRBJ2-1, the complete variable domain is DGGITQSPKYLFRKEGQNVTLSCEQNLNHDAMYWYRQDPGQGLRLIYYSQIVNDFQKGDIAEGYSVSREKKESFPLTVTSAQKNPTAFYLCASKSGRDNEQFFGPGTRLTVL.

This chain connects TRBV14 to TRBJ1-1; no clear D. The CDR3 runs to 14 residues. CDR1 SGHDN and CDR2 FVKESK come from the germline V gene. V lost 0 bases, J lost 8 bases, and 13 bases lay in between. The CDR3 loop reads CASSQELPGGEAFF. The CDR3, as DNA: TGTGCCAGCAGCCAAGAATTACCGGGCGGAGAAGCTTTCTTT.

The chain combines TRBV5-4 with TRBJ2-3; D unclear. V lost 1 base and J 5 bases, leaving 8 bases between the germline ends. This CDR3 region has 13 residues. Per the germline V gene, CDR1 is SGHNT and CDR2 is YYREEE (reference sequence). The CDR3 sequence is CASSLPVLDTQYF. DNA for the CDR3: TGTGCCAGCAGCTTGCCAGTTTTAGATACGCAGTATTTT.

Remarks on this clonotype: One end of the junction is discordant with germline, which a read error may explain. The rearrangement joins TRBV5-4 to TRBJ1-5; D gene ambiguous. This CDR3 is built from 15 residues. The germline gives CDR1 SGHNT, CDR2 YYREEE (reference sequence). The CDR3 loop reads CASSLAGKSWQPQHF. CDR3 DNA: TGCGCCAGCAGCTTGGCAGGAAAATCATGGCAGCCCCAGCATTTT. The whole variable domain, filled in from reference TRBV5-4 and TRBJ1-5, reads ETGVTQSPTHLIKTRGQQVTLRCSSQSGHNTVSWYQQALGQGPQFIFQYYREEENGRGNFPPRFSGLQFPNYSSELNVNALELDDSALYLCASSLAGKSWQPQHFGDGTRLSIL.

Concerning this clonotype itself: A junction boundary mismatches the germline segment, possibly from a read error. The V gene is TRBV6-4, the J gene TRBJ2-7, with D possibly being TRBD1 (5 bases). CDR1 is MRHNA, CDR2 SNTAGT, per germline. This CDR3 is built from 16 residues. CDR3 coding DNA: TGTGCCAGCAGTGACTACCCCCCCAGACAGAAATACGAGCGGTACTTC. It encodes CASSDYPPRQKYERYF.